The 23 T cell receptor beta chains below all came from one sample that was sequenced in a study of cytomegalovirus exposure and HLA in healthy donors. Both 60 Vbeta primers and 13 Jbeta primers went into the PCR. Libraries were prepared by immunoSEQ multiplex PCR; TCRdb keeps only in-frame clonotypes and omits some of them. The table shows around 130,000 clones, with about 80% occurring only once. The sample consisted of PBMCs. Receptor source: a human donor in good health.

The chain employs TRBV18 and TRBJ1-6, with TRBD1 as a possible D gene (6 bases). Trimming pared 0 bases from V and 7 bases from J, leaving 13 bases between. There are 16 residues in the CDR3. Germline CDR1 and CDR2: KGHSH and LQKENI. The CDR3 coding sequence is TGTGCCAGCTCACCACCACAGGGTGTGAGGAATTCACCCCTCCACTTT. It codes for CASSPPQGVRNSPLHF.

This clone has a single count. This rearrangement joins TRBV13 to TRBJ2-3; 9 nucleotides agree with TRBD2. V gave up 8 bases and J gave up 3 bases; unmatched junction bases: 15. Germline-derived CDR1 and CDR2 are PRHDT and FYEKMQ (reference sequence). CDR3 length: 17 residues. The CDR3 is CASDTRGGEIPTDTQYF. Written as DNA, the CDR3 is TGTGCCAGCGATACGCGGGGGGGTGAAATACCGACAGATACGCAGTATTTT.

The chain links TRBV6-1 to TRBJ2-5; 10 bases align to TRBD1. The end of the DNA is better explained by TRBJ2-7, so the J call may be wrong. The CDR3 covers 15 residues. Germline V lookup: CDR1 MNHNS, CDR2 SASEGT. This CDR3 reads CASSEGDRGPYEQYF. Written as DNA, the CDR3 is TGTGCCAGCAGTGAGGGGGACAGGGGCCCCTACGAGCAGTACTTC.

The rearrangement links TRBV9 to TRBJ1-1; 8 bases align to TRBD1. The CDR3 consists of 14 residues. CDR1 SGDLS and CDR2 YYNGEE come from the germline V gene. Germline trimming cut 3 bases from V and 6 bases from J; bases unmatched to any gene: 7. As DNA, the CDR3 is TGTGCCAGCAGCGGTGGGACAGGCCCCGCTGAAGCTTTCTTT. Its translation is CASSGGTGPAEAFF. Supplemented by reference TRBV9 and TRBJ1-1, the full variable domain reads DSGVTQTPKHLITATGQRVTLRCSPRSGDLSVYWYQQSLDQGLQFLIQYYNGEERAKGNILERFSAQQFPDLHSELNLSSLELGDSALYFCASSGGTGPAEAFFGQGTRLTVV.

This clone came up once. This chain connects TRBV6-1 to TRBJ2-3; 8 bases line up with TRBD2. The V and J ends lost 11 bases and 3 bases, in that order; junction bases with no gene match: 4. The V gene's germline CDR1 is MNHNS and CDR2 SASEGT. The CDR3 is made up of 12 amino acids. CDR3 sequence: CASGGGTDTQYF. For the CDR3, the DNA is TGTGCCTCGGGCGGGGGGACAGATACGCAGTATTTT.

CDR3 nucleotides: TGTGCCATCAGTGAGTCGGAGGGGCAGTACTTC. The encoded protein is CAISESEGQYF. The rearrangement joins TRBV10-3 to TRBJ2-7, with D possibly TRBD2 on 6 matching bases. This CDR3 has 11 residues. Germline V gene sequence: CDR1 ENHRY, CDR2 SYGVKD. V dropped 0 bases and J dropped 9 bases, with 6 bases sitting between them.

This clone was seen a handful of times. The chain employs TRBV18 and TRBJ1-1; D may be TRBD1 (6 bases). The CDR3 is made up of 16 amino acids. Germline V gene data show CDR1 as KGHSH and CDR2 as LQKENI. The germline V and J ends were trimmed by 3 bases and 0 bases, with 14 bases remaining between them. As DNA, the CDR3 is TGTGCCAGCTCACCTGGTACAGGGAGACTGAACACTGAAGCTTTCTTT. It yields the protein CASSPGTGRLNTEAFF.

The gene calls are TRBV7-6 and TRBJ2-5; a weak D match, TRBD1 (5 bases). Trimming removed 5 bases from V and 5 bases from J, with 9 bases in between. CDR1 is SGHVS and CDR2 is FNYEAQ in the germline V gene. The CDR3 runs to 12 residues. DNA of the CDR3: TGTGCCAGCAGCCCTAAGGGGGAGACCCAGTACTTC. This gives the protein CASSPKGETQYF.

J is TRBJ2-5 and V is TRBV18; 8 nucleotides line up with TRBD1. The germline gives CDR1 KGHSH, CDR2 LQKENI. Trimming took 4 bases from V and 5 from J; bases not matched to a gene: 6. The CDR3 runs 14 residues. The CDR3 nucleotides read TGTGCCAGCTCACAACGACAGGGGCGGGAGACCCAGTACTTC. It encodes CASSQRQGRETQYF.

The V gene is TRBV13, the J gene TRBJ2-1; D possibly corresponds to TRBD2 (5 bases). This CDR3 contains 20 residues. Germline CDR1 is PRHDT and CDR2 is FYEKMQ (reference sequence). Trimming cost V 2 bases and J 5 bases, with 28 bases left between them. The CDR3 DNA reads TGTGCCAGCAGCTTATTCGCAGGTCCTGTGGGTCACCCGACTAACAATGAGCAGTTCTTC. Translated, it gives CASSLFAGPVGHPTNNEQFF.

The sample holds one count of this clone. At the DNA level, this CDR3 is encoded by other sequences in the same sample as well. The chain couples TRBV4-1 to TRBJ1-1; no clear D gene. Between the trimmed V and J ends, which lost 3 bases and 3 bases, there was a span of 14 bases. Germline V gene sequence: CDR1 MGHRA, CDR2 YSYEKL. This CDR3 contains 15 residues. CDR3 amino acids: CASSQGSRGDTEAFF. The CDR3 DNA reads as TGCGCCAGCAGCCAGGGGTCTCGCGGGGACACTGAAGCTTTCTTT.

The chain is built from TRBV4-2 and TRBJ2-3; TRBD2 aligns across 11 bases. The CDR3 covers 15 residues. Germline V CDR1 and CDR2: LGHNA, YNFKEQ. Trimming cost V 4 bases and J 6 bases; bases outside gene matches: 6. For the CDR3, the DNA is TGTGCCAGCAGCCTTAGCGGGGGGGGGCCTGATACGCAGTATTTT. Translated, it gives CASSLSGGGPDTQYF.

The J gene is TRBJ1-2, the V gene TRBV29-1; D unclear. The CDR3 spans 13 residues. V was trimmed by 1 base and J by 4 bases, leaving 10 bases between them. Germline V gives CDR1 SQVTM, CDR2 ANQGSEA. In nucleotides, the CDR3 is TGCAGCGTTGAAGTAGGAGGAGGCTATGGCTACACCTTC. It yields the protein CSVEVGGGYGYTF.

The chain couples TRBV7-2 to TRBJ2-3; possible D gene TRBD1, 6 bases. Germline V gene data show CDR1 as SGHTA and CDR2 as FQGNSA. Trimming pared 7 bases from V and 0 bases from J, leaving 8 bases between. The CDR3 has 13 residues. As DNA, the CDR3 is TGTGCCAGCAAAACAGGGAGCACAGATACGCAGTATTTT. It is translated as CASKTGSTDTQYF.

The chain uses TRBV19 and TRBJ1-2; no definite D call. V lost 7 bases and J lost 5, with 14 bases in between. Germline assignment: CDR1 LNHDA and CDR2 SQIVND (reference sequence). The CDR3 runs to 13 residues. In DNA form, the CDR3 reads TGTGCCAGTAATCCGGGGTTGGGGTATGGCTACACCTTC. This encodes CASNPGLGYGYTF.

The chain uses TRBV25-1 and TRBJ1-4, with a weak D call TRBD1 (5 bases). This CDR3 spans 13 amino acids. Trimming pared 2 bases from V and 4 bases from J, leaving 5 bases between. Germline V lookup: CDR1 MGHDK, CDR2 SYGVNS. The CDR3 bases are TGTGCCAGCAGTGAAAGGGGTAATGAAAAACTGTTTTTT. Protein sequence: CASSERGNEKLFF.

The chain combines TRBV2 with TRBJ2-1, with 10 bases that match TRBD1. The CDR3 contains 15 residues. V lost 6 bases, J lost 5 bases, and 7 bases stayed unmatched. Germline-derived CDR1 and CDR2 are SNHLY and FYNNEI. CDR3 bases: TGTGCCAGCAGAGCCGGGACAGGGGTGAACAATGAGCAGTTCTTC. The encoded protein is CASRAGTGVNNEQFF.

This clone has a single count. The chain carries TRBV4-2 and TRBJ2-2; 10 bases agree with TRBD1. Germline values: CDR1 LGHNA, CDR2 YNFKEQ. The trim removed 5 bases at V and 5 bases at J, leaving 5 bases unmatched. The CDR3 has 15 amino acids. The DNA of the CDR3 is TGTGCCAGCAGCTTAGGACAGGGGGGAACCGGGGAGCTGTTTTTT. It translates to CASSLGQGGTGELFF.

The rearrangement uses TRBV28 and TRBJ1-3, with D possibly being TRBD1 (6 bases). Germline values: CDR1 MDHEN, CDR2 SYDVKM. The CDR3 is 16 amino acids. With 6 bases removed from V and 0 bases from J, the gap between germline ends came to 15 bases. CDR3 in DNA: TGTGCCAGCAGCCTACCGGACAGTTTCTCTGGAAACACCATATATTTT. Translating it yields CASSLPDSFSGNTIYF.

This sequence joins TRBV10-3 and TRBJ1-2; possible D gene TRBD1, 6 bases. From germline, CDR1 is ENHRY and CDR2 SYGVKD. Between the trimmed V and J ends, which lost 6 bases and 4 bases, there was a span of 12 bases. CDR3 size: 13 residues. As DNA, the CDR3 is TGTGCCATCAGGGGGGCAGCCCTCTATGGCTACACCTTC. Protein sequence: CAIRGAALYGYTF.

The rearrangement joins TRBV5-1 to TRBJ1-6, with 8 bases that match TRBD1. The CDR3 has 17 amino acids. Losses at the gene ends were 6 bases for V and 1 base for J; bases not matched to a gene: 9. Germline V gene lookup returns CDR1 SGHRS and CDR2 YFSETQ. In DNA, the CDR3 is TGCGCCAGCAAGGGGACAGGCTATGGGTCCTATAATTCACCCCTCCACTTT. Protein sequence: CASKGTGYGSYNSPLHF.

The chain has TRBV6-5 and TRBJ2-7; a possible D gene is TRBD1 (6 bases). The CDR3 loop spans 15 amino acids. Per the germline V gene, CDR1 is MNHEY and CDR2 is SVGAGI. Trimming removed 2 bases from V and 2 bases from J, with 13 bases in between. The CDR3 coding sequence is TGTGCCAGCAGTTACACGGACAGTCCCCCCTACGAGCAGTACTTC. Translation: CASSYTDSPPYEQYF.

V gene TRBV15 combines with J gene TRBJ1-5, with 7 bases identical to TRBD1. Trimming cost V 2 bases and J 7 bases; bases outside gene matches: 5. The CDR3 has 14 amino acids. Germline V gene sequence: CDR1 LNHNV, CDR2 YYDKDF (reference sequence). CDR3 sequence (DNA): TGTGCCACCAGCAGACGACAGGGTCAACAGCCCCAGCATTTT. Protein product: CATSRRQGQQPQHF.